This T cell receptor beta chain was documented in a study of T cell changes during pregnancy in multiple sclerosis. Sequencing used immunoSEQ multiplex PCR; TCRdb keeps in-frame clones, though not all of them. The sample yields around 88,000 clones, more than 85% seen once. V dropped 3 bases and J dropped 8; count of bases not matched to a gene: 10. The CDR3 is made up of 16 amino acids. CDR1 and CDR2 from the germline V gene are SGHTA and FQGTGA. The specimen comprised peripheral blood, sampled in the first trimester of pregnancy. The TCR was taken from a female donor with multiple sclerosis, enrolled in a pregnancy study. The chain carries TRBV7-3 and TRBJ2-1; TRBD2 matches 10 bases. This chain's CDR3 is CASSFQAASGGDEQFF. DNA of the CDR3: TGTGCCAGCAGCTTTCAAGCGGCCAGCGGGGGGGATGAGCAGTTCTTC.